The clone carrying this T cell receptor (beta chain) was seen just once. Its specificity is unknown. The entry originates in a study of CD4+ T cells in melanoma. Germline loops: CDR1 SNHLY, CDR2 FYNNEI. Trimming took off 10 bases at V and 1 base at J, with 19 bases between the two ends. The CDR3 sequence is 15 residues long. Points from the study as a whole: A reported correlation linked neoantigen-specific CD4+ T cells to CD8+, macrophage and B cell function. Diverse differentiation states were reported for melanoma neoantigen-specific CD4+ T cells.

Measured with immunoSEQ multiplex PCR; TCRdb has only the in-frame clones, and not every one. The data show about 140,000 clones, around 90% seen once. The V gene is TRBV2, the J gene TRBJ1-1; D is possibly TRBD1 (6 bases). The clonotype originates from a human donor with melanoma. The CDR3 loop is CATRPRGAGNTEAFF. The DNA of the CDR3 is TGTGCCACCAGGCCCCGGGGGGCTGGGAACACTGAAGCTTTCTTT.